This T cell receptor (beta chain) derives from a study of graft-versus-host responses after intestinal transplantation. Turning to the study itself: Recipients were given multivisceral, liver-intestinal, or isolated intestinal transplants.

Points on this clone: Its target is not known.

Using immunoSEQ multiplex PCR, the repertoire was profiled, and TCRdb retains in-frame clones only, with some absent. In the table there are roughly 100,000 clones, just under 95% of which are singletons. The CDR3 sequence is 14 residues long. Trimming removed 7 bases from V and 6 bases from J, with 18 bases in between. The germline V gene has CDR1 MNHNS and CDR2 SASEGT. Study results and caveats: Levels of circulating GvH clones at their peak were associated with early post-transplant HvG declines. The marrow of recipients harbored GvH clones, and ileum or blood showed some of them first.

Here the sequenced sample was unstimulated CD8+ T cells sorted from spleen or lymph node cells, taken before transplant. This TCR derives from a human donor who was the organ donor for an intestinal transplant. V is TRBV6-1 and J is TRBJ1-2; D is uncertain. In nucleotides, the CDR3 is TGTGCCAGCACCCGATTGGAGGCTGACAATGGCTACACCTTC. Translated: CASTRLEADNGYTF.